The entry that follows covers one TCR beta chain sequence. Its antigen is not known. This sample is drawn from a study of shared clonotypes between healthy human individuals. At deep level, the assay was performed. Clones were read by immunoSEQ multiplex PCR, and TCRdb kept only the in-frame ones, dropping some. The repertoire holds 2 million or so clones, with roughly 96% as singletons. V was clipped by 0 bases and J by 7 bases, with 4 bases between them. Germline loops: CDR1 LNHDA, CDR2 SQIVND (reference sequence). The CDR3 is 12 residues long. Study-wide findings and caveats: In contrast to clonotypes shared by all four donors, non-shared clonotypes had lower generation probabilities.

Sequencing was carried out using naive CD4+ T cells sorted from blood. Subset in this sample: CD45RA+ positively selected. The source of this sequence is a man in his late teens or twenties in good health. V and J are TRBV19 and TRBJ1-3; D uncertain. As DNA, the CDR3 is TGTGCCAGTAGTATAGAGAGGAACACCATATATTTT. It encodes CASSIERNTIYF.